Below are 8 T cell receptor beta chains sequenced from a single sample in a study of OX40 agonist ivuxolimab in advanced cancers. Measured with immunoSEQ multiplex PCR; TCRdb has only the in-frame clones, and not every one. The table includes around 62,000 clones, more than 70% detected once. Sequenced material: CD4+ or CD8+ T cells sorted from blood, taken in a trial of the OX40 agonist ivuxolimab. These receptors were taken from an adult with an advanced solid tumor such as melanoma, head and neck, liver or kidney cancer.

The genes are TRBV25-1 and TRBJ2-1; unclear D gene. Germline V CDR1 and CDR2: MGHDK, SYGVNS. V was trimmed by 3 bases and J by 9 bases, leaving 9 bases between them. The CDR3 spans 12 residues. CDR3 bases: TGTGCCAGCAGTGACCCCCTAACTGAGCAGTTCTTC. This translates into CASSDPLTEQFF.

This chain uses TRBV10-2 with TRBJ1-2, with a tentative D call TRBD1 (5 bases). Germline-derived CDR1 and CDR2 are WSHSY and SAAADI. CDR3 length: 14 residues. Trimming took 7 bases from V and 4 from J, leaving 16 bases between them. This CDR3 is CASNPRDRGYGYTF. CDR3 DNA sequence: TGCGCCAGCAACCCTCGGGACCGCGGCTATGGCTACACCTTC.

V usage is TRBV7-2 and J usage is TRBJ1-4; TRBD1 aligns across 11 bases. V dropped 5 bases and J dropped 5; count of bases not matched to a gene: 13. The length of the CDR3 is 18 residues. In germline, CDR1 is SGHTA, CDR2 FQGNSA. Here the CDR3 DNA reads TGTGCCAGCAGCCGGACAGGGGGCCTAATCGCGGGGAATGAAAAACTGTTTTTT. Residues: CASSRTGGLIAGNEKLFF. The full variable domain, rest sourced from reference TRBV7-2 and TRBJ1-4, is GAGVSQSPSNKVTEKGKDVELRCDPISGHTALYWYRQSLGQGLEFLIYFQGNSAPDKSGLPSDRFSAERTGGSVSTLTIQRTQQEDSAVYLCASSRTGGLIAGNEKLFFGSGTQLSVL.

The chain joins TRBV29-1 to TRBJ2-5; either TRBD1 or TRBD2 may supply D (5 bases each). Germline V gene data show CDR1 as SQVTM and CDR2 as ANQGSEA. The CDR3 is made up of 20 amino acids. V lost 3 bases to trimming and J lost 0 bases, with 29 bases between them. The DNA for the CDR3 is TGCAGCGTTGAGGGACCCCTGCCCCAAAGAGATACGATCTACCAAGAGACCCAGTACTTC. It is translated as CSVEGPLPQRDTIYQETQYF.

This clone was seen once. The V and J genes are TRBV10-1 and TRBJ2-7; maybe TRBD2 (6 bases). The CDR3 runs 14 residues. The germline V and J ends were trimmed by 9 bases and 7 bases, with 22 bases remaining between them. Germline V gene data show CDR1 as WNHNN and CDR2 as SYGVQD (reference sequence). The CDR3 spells CASSEAGTTTEQYF. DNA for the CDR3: TGCGCCAGTTCAGAGGCGGGAACAACTACGGAGCAGTACTTC.

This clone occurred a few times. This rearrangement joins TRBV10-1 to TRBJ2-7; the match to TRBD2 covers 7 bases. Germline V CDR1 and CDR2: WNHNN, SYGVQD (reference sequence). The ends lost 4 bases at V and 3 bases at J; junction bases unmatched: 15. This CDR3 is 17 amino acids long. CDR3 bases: TGCGCCAGCAGTGGACCTACTCCCGGGGGGTCCTACTACGAGCAGTACTTC. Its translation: CASSGPTPGGSYYEQYF.

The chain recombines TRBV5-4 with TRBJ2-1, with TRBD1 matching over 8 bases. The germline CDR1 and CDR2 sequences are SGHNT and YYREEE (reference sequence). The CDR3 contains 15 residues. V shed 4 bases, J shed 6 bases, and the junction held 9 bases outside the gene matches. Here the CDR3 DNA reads TGTGCCAGCAGCCCGAGACAGGGGAGTGCCAATGAGCAGTTCTTC. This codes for CASSPRQGSANEQFF.

CDR3 region: CASSPPLAGGADTQYF. As DNA, the CDR3 is TGTGCCAGCTCACCACCTCTAGCGGGAGGCGCAGATACGCAGTATTTT. This sequence joins TRBV18 and TRBJ2-3, with TRBD2 identical over 11 bases. CDR1 is KGHSH, CDR2 LQKENI, per germline. The CDR3 is 16 amino acids. V dropped 0 bases and J dropped 4; count of bases not matched to a gene: 3.